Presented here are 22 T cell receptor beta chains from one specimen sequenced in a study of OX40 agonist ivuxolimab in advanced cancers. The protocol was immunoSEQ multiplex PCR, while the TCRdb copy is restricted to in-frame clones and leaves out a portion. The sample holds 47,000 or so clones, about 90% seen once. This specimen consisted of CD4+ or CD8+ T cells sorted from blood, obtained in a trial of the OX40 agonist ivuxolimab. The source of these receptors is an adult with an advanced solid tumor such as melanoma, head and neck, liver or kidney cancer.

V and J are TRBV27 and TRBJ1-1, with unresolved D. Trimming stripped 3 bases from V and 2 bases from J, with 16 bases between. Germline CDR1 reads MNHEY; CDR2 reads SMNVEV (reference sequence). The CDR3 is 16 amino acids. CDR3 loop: CASSFRAQRINTEAFF. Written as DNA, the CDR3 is TGTGCCAGCAGTTTCCGGGCCCAAAGGATTAACACTGAAGCTTTCTTT.

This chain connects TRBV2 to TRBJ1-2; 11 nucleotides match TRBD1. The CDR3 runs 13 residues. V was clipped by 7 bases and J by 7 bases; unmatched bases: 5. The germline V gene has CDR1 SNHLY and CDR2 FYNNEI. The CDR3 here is CASIGQGAGGYTF. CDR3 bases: TGTGCCAGCATCGGACAGGGGGCGGGTGGCTACACCTTC.

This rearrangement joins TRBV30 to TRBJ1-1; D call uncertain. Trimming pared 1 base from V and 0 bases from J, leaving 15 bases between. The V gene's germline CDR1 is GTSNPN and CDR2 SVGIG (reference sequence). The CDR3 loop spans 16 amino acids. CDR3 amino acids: CAWSDDTWPLNTEAFF. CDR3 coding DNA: TGTGCCTGGAGTGATGACACCTGGCCCCTGAACACTGAAGCTTTCTTT.

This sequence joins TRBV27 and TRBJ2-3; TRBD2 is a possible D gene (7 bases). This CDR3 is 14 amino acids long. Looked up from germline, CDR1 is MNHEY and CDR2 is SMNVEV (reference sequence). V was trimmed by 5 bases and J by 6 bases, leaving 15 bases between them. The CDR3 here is CASSHLAGADTQYF. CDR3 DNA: TGTGCCAGCAGTCACCTGGCGGGGGCGGATACGCAGTATTTT.

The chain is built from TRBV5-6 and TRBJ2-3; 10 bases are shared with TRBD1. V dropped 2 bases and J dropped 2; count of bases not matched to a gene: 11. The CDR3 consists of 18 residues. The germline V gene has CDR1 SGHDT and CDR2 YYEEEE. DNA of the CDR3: TGTGCCAGCAGCTTTGACCGGGACAGGGGTTGGGACACAGATACGCAGTATTTT. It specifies CASSFDRDRGWDTDTQYF.

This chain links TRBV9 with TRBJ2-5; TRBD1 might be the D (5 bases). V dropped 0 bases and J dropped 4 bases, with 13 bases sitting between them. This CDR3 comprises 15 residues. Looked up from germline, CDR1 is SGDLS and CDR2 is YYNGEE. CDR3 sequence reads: CASSVGGRVGETQYF. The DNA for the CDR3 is TGTGCCAGCAGCGTAGGGGGCAGGGTTGGAGAGACCCAGTACTTC.

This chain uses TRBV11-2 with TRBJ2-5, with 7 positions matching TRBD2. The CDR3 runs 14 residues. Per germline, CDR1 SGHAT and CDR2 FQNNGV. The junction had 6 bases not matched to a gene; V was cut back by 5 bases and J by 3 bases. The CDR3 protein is CASSRPSGEETQYF. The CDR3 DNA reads TGTGCCAGCAGCCGCCCCAGCGGGGAAGAGACCCAGTACTTC.

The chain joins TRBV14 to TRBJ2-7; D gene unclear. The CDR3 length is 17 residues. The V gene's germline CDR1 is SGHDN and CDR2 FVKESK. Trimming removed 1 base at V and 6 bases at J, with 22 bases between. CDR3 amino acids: CASSQVTDPYRYFEQYF. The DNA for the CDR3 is TGTGCCAGCAGCCAAGTGACGGACCCTTATCGATATTTCGAGCAGTACTTC.

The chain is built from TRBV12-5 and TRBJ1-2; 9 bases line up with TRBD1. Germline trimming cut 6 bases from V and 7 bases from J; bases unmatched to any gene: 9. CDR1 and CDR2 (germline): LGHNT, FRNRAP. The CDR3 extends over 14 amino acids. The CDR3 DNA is TGTGCTAGTGGAAAGGACAGGGGATGGCGTGGCTACACCTTC. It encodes CASGKDRGWRGYTF.

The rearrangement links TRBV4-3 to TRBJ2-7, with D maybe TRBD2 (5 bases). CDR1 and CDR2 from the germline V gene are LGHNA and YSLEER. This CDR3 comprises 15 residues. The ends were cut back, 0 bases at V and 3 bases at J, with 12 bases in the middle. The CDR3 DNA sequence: TGCGCCAGCAGCCAAGAAGGACTCCCGGGCTACGAGCAGTACTTC. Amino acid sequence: CASSQEGLPGYEQYF.

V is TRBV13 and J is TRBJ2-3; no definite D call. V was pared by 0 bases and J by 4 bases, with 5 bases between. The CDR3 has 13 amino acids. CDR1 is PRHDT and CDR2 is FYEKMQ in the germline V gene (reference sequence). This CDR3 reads CASSLGQADTQYF. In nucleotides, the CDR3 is TGTGCCAGCAGCTTAGGCCAGGCAGATACGCAGTATTTT.

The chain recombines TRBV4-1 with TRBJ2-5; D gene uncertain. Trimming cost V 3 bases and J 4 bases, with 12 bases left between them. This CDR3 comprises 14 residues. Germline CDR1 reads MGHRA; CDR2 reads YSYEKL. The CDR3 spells CASSHENRGETQYF. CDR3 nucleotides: TGCGCCAGCAGCCATGAGAATCGTGGAGAGACCCAGTACTTC.

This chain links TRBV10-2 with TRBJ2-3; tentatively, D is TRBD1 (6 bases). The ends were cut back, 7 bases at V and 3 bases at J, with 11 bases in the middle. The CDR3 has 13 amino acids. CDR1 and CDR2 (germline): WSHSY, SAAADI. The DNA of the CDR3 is TGCGCCAGCAATCAGGGGATTACAGATACGCAGTATTTT. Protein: CASNQGITDTQYF.

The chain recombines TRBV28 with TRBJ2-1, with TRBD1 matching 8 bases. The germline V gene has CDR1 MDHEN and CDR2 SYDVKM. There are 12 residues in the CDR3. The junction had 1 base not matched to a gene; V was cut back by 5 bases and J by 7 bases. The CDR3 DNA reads TGTGCCAGCAGTACAGGGGGGAATGAGCAGTTCTTC. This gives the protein CASSTGGNEQFF.

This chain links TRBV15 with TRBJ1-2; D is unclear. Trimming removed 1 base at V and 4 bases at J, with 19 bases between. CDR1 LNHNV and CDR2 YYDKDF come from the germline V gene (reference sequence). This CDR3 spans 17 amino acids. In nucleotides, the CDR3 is TGTGCCACCAGCAGAGTAAAGGGTCAGCCCCCTACCTATGGCTACACCTTC. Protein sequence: CATSRVKGQPPTYGYTF.

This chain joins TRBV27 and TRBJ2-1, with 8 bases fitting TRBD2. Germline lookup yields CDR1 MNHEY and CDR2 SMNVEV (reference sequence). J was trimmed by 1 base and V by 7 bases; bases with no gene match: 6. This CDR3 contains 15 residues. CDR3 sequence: CASTQLAGSYNEQFF. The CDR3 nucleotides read TGTGCCAGCACCCAGTTAGCGGGGTCCTACAATGAGCAGTTCTTC.

The DNA for the CDR3 is TGTGCCAGCAGTTTGACAGGGGGCTCCTACGAGCAGTACTTC. This gives the protein CASSLTGGSYEQYF. The chain combines TRBV28 with TRBJ2-7, with 9 bases identical to TRBD1. This CDR3 comprises 14 residues. The ends lost 3 bases at V and 0 bases at J; junction bases unmatched: 0. From germline, CDR1 is MDHEN and CDR2 SYDVKM.

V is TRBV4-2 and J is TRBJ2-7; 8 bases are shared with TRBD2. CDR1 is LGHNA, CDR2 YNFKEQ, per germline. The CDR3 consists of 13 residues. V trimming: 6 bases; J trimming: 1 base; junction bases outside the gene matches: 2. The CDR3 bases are TGTGCCAGCAGGGGACTAGGTTCCTACGAGCAGTACTTC. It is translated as CASRGLGSYEQYF.

CDR3 DNA: TGTGCCAGCAGCTCGGACCGTAGCACAGATACGCAGTATTTT. Protein product: CASSSDRSTDTQYF. The rearrangement joins TRBV5-6 to TRBJ2-3, with D unclear. V lost 3 bases and J lost 0, with 8 bases in between. In germline, CDR1 is SGHDT, CDR2 YYEEEE. CDR3 length: 14 residues.

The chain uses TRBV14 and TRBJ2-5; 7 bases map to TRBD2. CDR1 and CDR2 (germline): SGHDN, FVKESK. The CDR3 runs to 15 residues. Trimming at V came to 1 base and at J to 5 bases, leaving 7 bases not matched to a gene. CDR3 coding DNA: TGTGCCAGCAGCCAAGTTTGGGGTAGCGGGGAGACCCAGTACTTC. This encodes CASSQVWGSGETQYF.

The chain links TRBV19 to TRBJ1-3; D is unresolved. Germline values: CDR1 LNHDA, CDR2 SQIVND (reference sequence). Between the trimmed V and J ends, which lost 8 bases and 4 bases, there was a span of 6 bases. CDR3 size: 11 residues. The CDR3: CASALGNTIYF. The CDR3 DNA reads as TGTGCCAGTGCCCTCGGAAACACCATATATTTT. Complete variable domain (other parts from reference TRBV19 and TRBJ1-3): DGGITQSPKYLFRKEGQNVTLSCEQNLNHDAMYWYRQDPGQGLRLIYYSQIVNDFQKGDIAEGYSVSREKKESFPLTVTSAQKNPTAFYLCASALGNTIYFGEGSWLTVV.

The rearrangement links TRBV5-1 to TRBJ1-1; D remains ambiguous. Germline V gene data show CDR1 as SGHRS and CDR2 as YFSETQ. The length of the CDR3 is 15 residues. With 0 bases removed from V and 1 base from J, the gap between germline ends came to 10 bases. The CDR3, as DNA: TGCGCCAGCAGCTTGGTACGGGTGGGGAACACTGAAGCTTTCTTT. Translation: CASSLVRVGNTEAFF.